Shown below are 14 T cell receptor beta chains from a single sample sequenced in a study of control samples from healthy donors and cancer patients. Generated by immunoSEQ multiplex PCR, the TCRdb table keeps only in-frame clones and is missing some. The table records tens of thousands of clones, approximately 87% of them present only once. Sequenced: PBMCs. These receptors all stem from a woman aged 45-65 years with head and neck cancer.

This chain uses TRBV30 with TRBJ2-1; TRBD2 aligns across 14 bases. CDR1 is GTSNPN and CDR2 is SVGIG in the germline V gene (reference sequence). The CDR3 spans 16 residues. The trim removed 3 bases at V and 9 bases at J, leaving 10 bases unmatched. As DNA, the CDR3 is TGTGCCTGGAGATTTCCCGGGACTAGCGGGGGAGGTGAGCAGTTCTTC. Encoded protein: CAWRFPGTSGGGEQFF.

This rearrangement joins TRBV6-2 or TRBV6-3 to TRBJ2-5, with TRBD2 identical over 9 bases. Per germline, CDR1 MNHEY and CDR2 SVGEGT. This CDR3 region has 14 residues. The junction had 2 bases not matched to a gene; V was cut back by 3 bases and J by 3 bases. The DNA of the CDR3 is TGTGCCAGCAGTTATGGACTAGCGAAAGAGACCCAGTACTTC. It yields the protein CASSYGLAKETQYF.

V usage is TRBV4-3 and J usage is TRBJ2-7, with D possibly matching TRBD1 (5 bases). Germline V gene data show CDR1 as LGHNA and CDR2 as YSLEER. The V end lost 2 bases, the J end lost 7 bases, and 12 bases lay between the germline ends. The CDR3 contains 13 residues. As DNA, the CDR3 is TGCGCCAGCAGCCAAACCAGGGTCAATGAGCAGTACTTC. Residues: CASSQTRVNEQYF.

The chain is built from TRBV2 and TRBJ2-1; 8 bases fit TRBD2. Germline-derived CDR1 and CDR2 are SNHLY and FYNNEI. The CDR3 length is 16 residues. V gave up 2 bases and J gave up 8 bases; unmatched junction bases: 11. This CDR3 is CASSEYLGGGHDEQFF. CDR3 DNA: TGTGCCAGCAGTGAATATCTCGGGGGGGGCCACGATGAGCAGTTCTTC.

The J gene is TRBJ1-2, the V gene TRBV19; D is possibly TRBD1 (6 bases). V gave up 6 bases and J gave up 2 bases, with 13 bases separating them. This CDR3 contains 14 residues. Germline V lookup: CDR1 LNHDA, CDR2 SQIVND (reference sequence). The CDR3 reads CASRLNRANYGYTF. The CDR3 DNA reads TGTGCCAGTAGACTGAACAGGGCCAACTATGGCTACACCTTC.

The chain joins TRBV5-4 to TRBJ2-1, with 11 bases aligning to TRBD1. V trimming: 4 bases; J trimming: 7 bases; junction bases outside the gene matches: 4. The CDR3 has 14 amino acids. Looked up from germline, CDR1 is SGHNT and CDR2 is YYREEE (reference sequence). CDR3 loop: CASSVDRGPNEQFF. CDR3 coding DNA: TGTGCCAGCAGCGTGGACAGGGGGCCGAATGAGCAGTTCTTC.

This clone was seen just once. The chain combines TRBV24-1 with TRBJ2-7, with 10 positions matching TRBD2. V lost 0 bases to trimming and J lost 1 base; unmatched junction nucleotides: 5. CDR3 length equals 17 residues. CDR1 and CDR2 from the germline V gene are KGHDR and SFDVKD. CDR3 protein: CATSDLQVAGGSYEQYF. The CDR3 DNA is TGTGCCACCAGTGATTTGCAGGTAGCGGGGGGATCCTACGAGCAGTACTTC.

The chain's CDR3 is CASSLGWNTEAFF. The CDR3, as DNA: TGTGCCAGCAGCTTAGGATGGAACACTGAAGCTTTCTTT. This chain connects TRBV11-2 to TRBJ1-1; D ambiguous. The V end was cut by 1 base, the J end by 1 base, with 4 bases between. This CDR3 region has 13 residues. The germline V gene has CDR1 SGHAT and CDR2 FQNNGV.

The chain links TRBV6-5 to TRBJ2-7, with TRBD1 identical over 8 bases. Germline CDR1 MNHEY, CDR2 SVGAGI. The CDR3 is made up of 14 amino acids. V trimming: 5 bases; J trimming: 0 bases; junction bases outside the gene matches: 3. This CDR3 is CASSRGQVSYEQYF. For the CDR3, the DNA is TGTGCCAGCAGTCGGGGACAGGTCTCCTACGAGCAGTACTTC.

J is TRBJ1-1 and V is TRBV18; D may be TRBD1 (5 bases). Germline CDR1 is KGHSH and CDR2 is LQKENI. This CDR3 has 14 amino acids. Trimming took 3 bases from V and 4 from J, leaving 12 bases between them. CDR3 in amino acids: CASSPTTVGTEAFF. The CDR3 nucleotides read TGTGCCAGCTCACCCACGACAGTCGGCACTGAAGCTTTCTTT.

The chain uses TRBV4-3 and TRBJ2-3; D is perhaps TRBD1 or TRBD2 (5 bases each). CDR3 size: 16 residues. Germline V gives CDR1 LGHNA, CDR2 YSLEER. V lost 4 bases, J lost 3 bases, and 17 bases lay in between. CDR3 coding DNA: TGCGCCAGCAGCCCCCTTGGGGGTTTGGGTACAGATACGCAGTATTTT. This encodes CASSPLGGLGTDTQYF.

This chain connects TRBV20-1 to TRBJ2-3; maybe TRBD1 (6 bases). The CDR3 is 11 residues long. Germline V gives CDR1 DFQATT, CDR2 SNEGSKA (reference sequence). The V end lost 7 bases, the J end lost 5 bases, and 10 bases lay between the germline ends. The CDR3 loop is CSGEGEDTQYF. In DNA form, the CDR3 reads TGCAGTGGCGAGGGGGAAGATACGCAGTATTTT.

The gene calls are TRBV6-1 and TRBJ2-7; TRBD1 matches at 7 bases. The CDR3 is 18 residues long. Germline V gene data show CDR1 as MNHNS and CDR2 as SASEGT. J gave up 1 base and V 1 base, and 13 bases lay outside the gene matches. CDR3 nucleotide sequence: TGTGCCAGCAGTGAAGAAGGCAGGGGGTTCGGGATATCCTACGAGCAGTACTTC. Protein product: CASSEEGRGFGISYEQYF.

The chain joins TRBV12-2 to TRBJ1-3; the table's D call of TRBD1 was not tested on the DNA. TRBV12-2 is labeled a pseudogene. CDR3 length equals 14 residues. The CDR3: CASRQNISGNTIYF. In DNA form, the CDR3 reads TGTGCAAGTCGCCAAAACATCTCTGGAAACACCATATATTTT.